Each of the 31 T cell receptor beta chains below was sequenced from the same sample in a study of shared clonotypes between healthy human individuals. Only in-frame clones appear in the TCRdb table, and some are missing; sequencing was by immunoSEQ multiplex PCR. This repertoire shows about 380,000 clones, 96% found once; its top ten account for approximately 0.32%. Input material: memory CD8+ T cells sorted from blood. Subset defined: CD45RO+ cells pooled with CCR7-negative TemRA cells. These receptors all stem from a man between 25 and 39 years old in good health.

The V call is TRBV5-1, the J call TRBJ1-6; D may be TRBD1 (6 bases). V lost 4 bases and J lost 10, with 21 bases in between. There are 16 residues in the CDR3. Per germline, CDR1 SGHRS and CDR2 YFSETQ. In DNA, the CDR3 is TGCGCCAGCAGCCCGACGGTCGGGGGCTCGCGATCACCCCTCCACTTT. It is translated as CASSPTVGGSRSPLHF.

The gene calls are TRBV6-5 and TRBJ1-1; D is unresolved. The CDR3 covers 14 residues. V lost 2 bases and J lost 0, with 7 bases in between. CDR1 is MNHEY and CDR2 is SVGAGI in the germline V gene. The CDR3 DNA reads TGTGCCAGCAGTTACGCAGGCCTGAACACTGAAGCTTTCTTT. Amino acid sequence: CASSYAGLNTEAFF.

The chain joins TRBV15 to TRBJ2-7; D call uncertain. The CDR3 contains 11 residues. Germline CDR1 and CDR2: LNHNV and YYDKDF (reference sequence). Trimming took 3 bases from V and 5 from J, leaving 5 bases between them. This chain's CDR3 is CATSREHEQYF. The CDR3 region has the DNA TGTGCCACCAGCAGGGAGCACGAGCAGTACTTC.

The rearrangement links TRBV7-9 to TRBJ2-2; 11 positions match TRBD2. Germline CDR1 is SEHNR and CDR2 is FQNEAQ (reference sequence). The junction had 9 bases not matched to a gene; V was cut back by 2 bases and J by 1 base. This CDR3 spans 19 amino acids. CDR3 amino acids: CASSLSPFGTSGNTGELFF. In nucleotides, the CDR3 is TGTGCCAGCAGCTTATCCCCCTTCGGGACTAGCGGGAACACCGGGGAGCTGTTTTTT.

The chain links TRBV28 to TRBJ2-1; 7 bases agree with TRBD2. This CDR3 spans 16 amino acids. V lost 3 bases to trimming and J lost 6 bases; unmatched junction nucleotides: 11. Germline V lookup: CDR1 MDHEN, CDR2 SYDVKM. CDR3 in amino acids: CASSFQASGSTNEQFF. The CDR3 nucleotides read TGTGCCAGCAGTTTTCAAGCTAGCGGCTCCACCAATGAGCAGTTCTTC.

The chain joins TRBV6-4 to TRBJ2-7; a weak D match, TRBD1 (6 bases). Germline V gene lookup returns CDR1 MRHNA and CDR2 SNTAGT. V lost 4 bases and J 3 bases, leaving 16 bases between the germline ends. CDR3 size: 15 residues. DNA of the CDR3: TGTGCCAGCAGTGTGGATCAGGGGATGGGCTACGAGCAGTACTTC. Translating it yields CASSVDQGMGYEQYF.

This rearrangement joins TRBV6-5 to TRBJ1-5, with a tentative D call TRBD1 (6 bases). The germline V gene encodes CDR1 MNHEY and CDR2 SVGAGI. The V end lost 6 bases, the J end lost 3 bases, and 15 bases lay between the germline ends. This CDR3 has 15 residues. The CDR3 DNA reads TGTGCCAGCAGGGCAGGGGAGTCTGTCAATCAGCCCCAGCATTTT. The encoded protein is CASRAGESVNQPQHF.

The chain recombines TRBV4-2 with TRBJ2-1; 10 bases agree with TRBD2. The CDR3 extends over 18 amino acids. Per germline, CDR1 LGHNA and CDR2 YNFKEQ. J lost 0 bases, V lost 4 bases, and 9 bases had no gene match. CDR3 protein: CASSPPGTSVTSYNEQFF. The CDR3 coding sequence is TGTGCCAGCAGCCCCCCCGGGACTAGCGTCACCTCCTACAATGAGCAGTTCTTC.

The chain recombines TRBV6-1 with TRBJ2-7; D perhaps matches TRBD2 (6 bases). Germline CDR1 is MNHNS and CDR2 is SASEGT. V was cut by 4 bases and J by 6 bases, with 13 bases left in between. This CDR3 comprises 13 residues. The CDR3 bases are TGTGCCAGCAGTGTACGGGACTCCCTCGAGCAGTACTTC. It encodes CASSVRDSLEQYF.

The rearrangement joins TRBV5-1 to TRBJ1-4, with 11 bases that match TRBD1. The germline V gene has CDR1 SGHRS and CDR2 YFSETQ. The V segment lost 7 bases and the J segment 4 bases; nucleotides outside the gene matches: 6. CDR3 length: 15 amino acids. The CDR3 DNA reads TGCGCCAGCGGACAGGGGGCCCCCGTTAATGAAAAACTGTTTTTT. Encoded protein: CASGQGAPVNEKLFF.

This chain connects TRBV28 to TRBJ2-7; TRBD2 matches at 7 bases. V trimming: 7 bases; J trimming: 2 bases; junction bases outside the gene matches: 11. The germline V gene encodes CDR1 MDHEN and CDR2 SYDVKM. The CDR3 loop spans 15 amino acids. The CDR3 DNA is TGTGCCAGCACCCCTTACCTGGCGGGGGCCTACGAGCAGTACTTC. Residues: CASTPYLAGAYEQYF.

This chain connects TRBV10-3 to TRBJ1-3; TRBD1 agrees at 7 bases. Looked up from germline, CDR1 is ENHRY and CDR2 is SYGVKD. The CDR3 is 16 amino acids. V shed 0 bases, J shed 4 bases, and the junction held 6 bases outside the gene matches. The CDR3: CAISESPGQYGNTIYF. The CDR3 region has the DNA TGTGCCATCAGTGAGTCGCCGGGACAGTACGGAAACACCATATATTTT.

The chain links TRBV5-4 to TRBJ2-1, with D perhaps matching TRBD1 or TRBD2 (6 bases each). CDR1 SGHNT and CDR2 YYREEE come from the germline V gene (reference sequence). The germline V and J ends were trimmed by 4 bases and 4 bases, with 15 bases remaining between them. The CDR3 runs 15 residues. CDR3 nucleotides: TGTGCCAGCAGCCATAGCGGAGGGGGGTACAATGAGCAGTTCTTC. It encodes CASSHSGGGYNEQFF.

The J gene is TRBJ2-3, the V gene TRBV19, with 7 bases lining up with TRBD1. Germline V CDR1 and CDR2: LNHDA, SQIVND (reference sequence). V trimming: 4 bases; J trimming: 9 bases; junction bases outside the gene matches: 7. This CDR3 has 13 amino acids. CDR3 amino acids: CASSTNRGGTQYF. The CDR3 bases are TGTGCCAGTAGTACAAACAGGGGTGGGACGCAGTATTTT.

This chain connects TRBV27 to TRBJ1-3; D is undetermined. CDR1 MNHEY and CDR2 SMNVEV come from the germline V gene (reference sequence). CDR3 length: 15 amino acids. V dropped 0 bases and J dropped 0 bases, with 6 bases sitting between them. CDR3 protein: CASSLSGFSGNTIYF. CDR3 nucleotide sequence: TGTGCCAGCAGTTTATCAGGGTTCTCTGGAAACACCATATATTTT.

The chain is built from TRBV6-1 and TRBJ2-3, with D possibly being TRBD1 (5 bases). Germline CDR1 is MNHNS and CDR2 is SASEGT. The CDR3 covers 12 residues. Trimming shortened V by 6 bases and J by 6 bases, and 10 bases separated the two germline ends. The CDR3 bases are TGTGCCAGCAGCAACCCAGGGGATACGCAGTATTTT. This gives the protein CASSNPGDTQYF.

The J gene is TRBJ2-3, the V gene TRBV6-1, with D uncertain. V was clipped by 5 bases and J by 3 bases, with 12 bases between them. This CDR3 is 14 amino acids long. Germline V CDR1 and CDR2: MNHNS, SASEGT. CDR3 nucleotides: TGTGCCAGCAGTCTGATCCTAGGAACAGATACGCAGTATTTT. This sequence encodes CASSLILGTDTQYF.

The J gene is TRBJ1-1, the V gene TRBV7-8; D call uncertain. Between the trimmed V and J ends, which lost 0 bases and 1 base, there was a span of 9 bases. The germline V gene encodes CDR1 SGHVS and CDR2 FQNEAQ. The CDR3 loop spans 15 amino acids. CDR3 DNA: TGTGCCAGCAGCTTAGCGTCGTCAGGGAACACTGAAGCTTTCTTT. This codes for CASSLASSGNTEAFF.

The rearrangement links TRBV11-2 to TRBJ2-7, with 9 nucleotides matching TRBD1. There are 14 residues in the CDR3. Germline V gene data show CDR1 as SGHAT and CDR2 as FQNNGV. After removal of 1 base from V and 4 bases from J, the junction contained 2 bases not matched to a gene. CDR3 sequence reads: CASSLGGTGYEQYF. CDR3 nucleotides: TGTGCCAGCAGCTTAGGGGGGACAGGGTACGAGCAGTACTTC. Variable domain in full (rest from reference TRBV11-2 and TRBJ2-7): EAGVAQSPRYKIIEKRQSVAFWCNPISGHATLYWYQQILGQGPKLLIQFQNNGVVDDSQLPKDRFSAERLKGVDSTLKIQPAKLEDSAVYLCASSLGGTGYEQYFGPGTRLTVT.

The V gene is TRBV21-1, the J gene TRBJ2-3; the table calls TRBD2, which could not be checked here. TRBV21-1 is tagged as a pseudogene. The CDR3 sequence is 17 residues long. In nucleotides, the CDR3 is TGTGCCAGCAGCGGACGACACCCGGGACTGAGCACAGATACGCAGTATTTT. It yields the protein CASSGRHPGLSTDTQYF.

This chain uses TRBV29-1 with TRBJ1-2; a weak D match, TRBD1 (6 bases). CDR3 length: 12 amino acids. CDR1 is SQVTM, CDR2 ANQGSEA, per germline. Trimming stripped 5 bases from V and 6 bases from J, with 13 bases between. CDR3 in amino acids: CSVRADRDGYTF. CDR3 nucleotide sequence: TGCAGCGTTCGTGCGGACAGAGATGGCTACACCTTC.

The rearrangement joins TRBV6-5 to TRBJ2-1; 8 positions agree with TRBD2. CDR1 is MNHEY, CDR2 SVGAGI, per germline. There are 14 residues in the CDR3. V was clipped by 5 bases and J by 0 bases; unmatched bases: 0. This chain's CDR3 is CASSSGSSYNEQFF. CDR3 in DNA: TGTGCCAGCAGTAGCGGGAGCTCCTACAATGAGCAGTTCTTC.

The chain couples TRBV28 to TRBJ2-7, with TRBD1 identical over 8 bases. V dropped 5 bases and J dropped 4; count of bases not matched to a gene: 7. The germline V gene has CDR1 MDHEN and CDR2 SYDVKM. The CDR3 sequence is 14 residues long. The CDR3 is CASSLDRVWYEQYF. The CDR3, as DNA: TGTGCCAGCAGTCTGGACAGGGTTTGGTACGAGCAGTACTTC.

This sequence joins TRBV7-2 and TRBJ2-7, with D maybe TRBD2 (5 bases). The germline V gene encodes CDR1 SGHTA and CDR2 FQGNSA. Trimming pared 5 bases from V and 2 bases from J, leaving 13 bases between. CDR3 size: 14 residues. CDR3 region: CASSLTGSPYEQYF. Written as DNA, the CDR3 is TGTGCCAGCAGCCTCACGGGGAGCCCCTACGAGCAGTACTTC.

This clone was detected only a few times. This chain joins TRBV30 and TRBJ1-1; D is ambiguous. CDR3 length equals 13 residues. Per germline, CDR1 GTSNPN and CDR2 SVGIG (reference sequence). Trimming pared 4 bases from V and 0 bases from J, leaving 9 bases between. CDR3 region: CAWNGVMNTEAFF. The CDR3 DNA reads as TGTGCCTGGAACGGGGTAATGAACACTGAAGCTTTCTTT. Filled out from reference TRBV30 and TRBJ1-1, the complete variable domain reads SQTIHQWPATLVQPVGSPLSLECTVEGTSNPNLYWYRQAAGRGLQLLFYSVGIGQISSEVPQNLSASRPQDRQFILSSKKLLLSDSGFYLCAWNGVMNTEAFFGQGTRLTVV.

The chain couples TRBV29-1 to TRBJ2-1; no clear D gene. V gave up 4 bases and J gave up 0 bases, with 7 bases separating them. The V gene's germline CDR1 is SQVTM and CDR2 ANQGSEA. This CDR3 is built from 13 residues. CDR3 sequence reads: CSVVQNSYNEQFF. The CDR3 DNA sequence: TGCAGCGTTGTGCAAAACTCCTACAATGAGCAGTTCTTC.

This clone appeared a single time. The chain has TRBV5-6 and TRBJ1-1; D unclear. The germline V gene has CDR1 SGHDT and CDR2 YYEEEE. Trimming cost V 0 bases and J 0 bases, with 3 bases left between them. This CDR3 region has 13 residues. The CDR3 reads CASSLDLNTEAFF. The CDR3 region has the DNA TGTGCCAGCAGCTTGGACCTGAACACTGAAGCTTTCTTT.

The V gene is TRBV30, the J gene TRBJ2-5; tentatively, D is TRBD2 (7 bases). Germline assignment: CDR1 GTSNPN and CDR2 SVGIG (reference sequence). V was pared by 5 bases and J by 4 bases, with 20 bases between. This CDR3 has 15 amino acids. In nucleotides, the CDR3 is TGTGCCTGGGACAAGGGAGGGGGAAGAGGAGAGACCCAGTACTTC. Protein product: CAWDKGGGRGETQYF.

The CDR3 protein is CASSIGGNSNQPQHF. In DNA form, the CDR3 reads TGTGCCAGTAGTATAGGAGGAAATAGCAATCAGCCCCAGCATTTT. The rearrangement uses TRBV19 and TRBJ1-5; unclear D gene. The CDR3 is made up of 15 amino acids. Germline CDR1 and CDR2: LNHDA and SQIVND (reference sequence). Deletions cut 1 base from V and 0 bases from J, with 7 bases between.

The genes are TRBV2 and TRBJ1-2; D ambiguous. The CDR3 totals 13 residues. Germline V gene data show CDR1 as SNHLY and CDR2 as FYNNEI. V was clipped by 4 bases and J by 5 bases, with 11 bases between them. The CDR3 here is CASSVGRTYGYTF. As DNA, the CDR3 is TGTGCCAGCAGTGTGGGCAGGACTTATGGCTACACCTTC.

The V and J genes are TRBV6-5 and TRBJ2-3; TRBD2 might be the D (6 bases). The CDR3 totals 15 residues. Germline V lookup: CDR1 MNHEY, CDR2 SVGAGI. V lost 5 bases and J 2 bases, leaving 14 bases between the germline ends. CDR3 sequence reads: CASSTLAGNTDTQYF. CDR3 DNA: TGTGCCAGCAGTACCCTGGCGGGAAACACAGATACGCAGTATTTT.